Sequencing of this T cell receptor beta chain was carried out in a study of shared clonotypes between healthy human individuals. Study summary: Researchers drew samples from a couple of women and a few men aged 18 to 49. Donors had three CD4 naive, three CD4 memory, two CD8 naive and one CD8 memory plate apiece.

For every subset, genomic DNA was evenly distributed across several immunoSEQ plates. The protocol was immunoSEQ multiplex PCR, while the TCRdb copy is restricted to in-frame clones and leaves out a portion. The sample contains roughly 1 million clones, under 80% of which appear only once. Healthy adults negative for HIV, lacking recent acute infections or vaccinations, served as donors. V was clipped by 5 bases and J by 1 base, with 20 bases between them. Germline CDR1 MDHEN, CDR2 SYDVKM. This CDR3 is built from 17 residues. This TCR was recovered from a man between 18 and 35 years old in good health. Source material: memory CD4+ T cells sorted from blood. Documented subset: CD45RA-negative fraction. The V and J genes are TRBV28 and TRBJ1-2, with D maybe TRBD1 (5 bases). The chain's CDR3 is CASSIDRDPPVNYGYTF. CDR3 sequence (DNA): TGTGCCAGCAGTATTGACCGGGACCCTCCCGTTAACTATGGCTACACCTTC.